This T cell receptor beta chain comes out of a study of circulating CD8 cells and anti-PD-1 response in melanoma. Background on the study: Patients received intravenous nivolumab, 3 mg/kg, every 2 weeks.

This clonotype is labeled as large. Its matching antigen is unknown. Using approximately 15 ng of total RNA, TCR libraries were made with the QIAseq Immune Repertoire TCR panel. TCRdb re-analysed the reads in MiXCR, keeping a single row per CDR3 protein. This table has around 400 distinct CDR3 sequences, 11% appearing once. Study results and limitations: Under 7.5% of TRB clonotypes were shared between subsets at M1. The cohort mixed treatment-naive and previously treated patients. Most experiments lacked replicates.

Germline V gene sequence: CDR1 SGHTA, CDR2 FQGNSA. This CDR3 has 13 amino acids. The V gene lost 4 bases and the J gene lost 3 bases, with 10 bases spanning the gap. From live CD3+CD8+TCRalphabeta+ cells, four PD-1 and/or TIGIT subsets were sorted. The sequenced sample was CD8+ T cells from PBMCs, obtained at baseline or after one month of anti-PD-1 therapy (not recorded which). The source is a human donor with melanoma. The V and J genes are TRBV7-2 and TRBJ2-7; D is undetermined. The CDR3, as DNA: TGTGCCAGCAGCTCTGGACCGCACTACGAGCAGTACTTC. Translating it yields CASSSGPHYEQYF.